This TCR beta chain was sequenced during a study of T cells in localized non-small cell lung cancer. Overall study findings and caveats: Heterogeneity stays possible, as sequencing covered only one tumor region. Uninvolved nearby lung showed the greatest T cell clonality, exceeding that found in tumor. Adjacent lung tissue had a median 57 of the top 100 clones found in the tumor. Higher T cell density in the blood was associated with longer overall survival, whereas higher adjacent-lung clonality associated with shorter survival.

Per germline, CDR1 SSHAT and CDR2 FNYEAQ (reference sequence). The CDR3 has 14 residues. V lost 5 bases and J 0 bases, leaving 9 bases between the germline ends. As for this clone: Its matching antigen is unknown.

The repertoire was sequenced with immunoSEQ multiplex PCR; TCRdb's copy has only in-frame clones and lacks some. The sample has over 15,000 clones; more than 75% are singletons. This receptor was obtained from a male donor at least 60 years old with stage II lung adenocarcinoma. The chain links TRBV7-7 to TRBJ2-3; no clear D. The material was peripheral blood mononuclear cells, obtained before any cancer treatment. The CDR3 coding sequence is TGTGCCAGCAGCCCCACATATAGCACAGATACGCAGTATTTT. Translating gives CASSPTYSTDTQYF.